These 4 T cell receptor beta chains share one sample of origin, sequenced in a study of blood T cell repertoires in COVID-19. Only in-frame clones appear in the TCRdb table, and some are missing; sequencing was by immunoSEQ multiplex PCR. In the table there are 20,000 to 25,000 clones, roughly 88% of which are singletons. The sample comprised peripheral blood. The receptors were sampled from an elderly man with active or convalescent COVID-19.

CDR3 protein: CASSYSFSSYEQYF. The CDR3 coding sequence is TGTGCCAGCAGTTACTCGTTCAGCTCCTACGAGCAGTACTTC. The V and J genes are TRBV6-5 and TRBJ2-7; no firm D call. V shed 0 bases and J shed 0 bases, with 6 bases lying between them. The CDR3 sequence is 14 residues long. The germline gives CDR1 MNHEY, CDR2 SVGAGI.

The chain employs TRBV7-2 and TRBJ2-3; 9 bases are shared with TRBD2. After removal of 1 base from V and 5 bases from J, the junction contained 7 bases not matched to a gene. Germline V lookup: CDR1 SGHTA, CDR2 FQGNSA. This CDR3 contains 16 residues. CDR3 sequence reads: CASSLGISGRIDTQYF. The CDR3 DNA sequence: TGTGCCAGCAGCTTAGGGATTAGCGGGAGAATAGATACGCAGTATTTT.

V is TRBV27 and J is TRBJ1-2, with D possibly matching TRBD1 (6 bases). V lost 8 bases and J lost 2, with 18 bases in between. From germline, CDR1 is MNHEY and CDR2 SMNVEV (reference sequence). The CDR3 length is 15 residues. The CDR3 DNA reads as TGTGCCAGCCGCCGCAAGGGGGACCCAAACTATGGCTACACCTTC. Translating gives CASRRKGDPNYGYTF.

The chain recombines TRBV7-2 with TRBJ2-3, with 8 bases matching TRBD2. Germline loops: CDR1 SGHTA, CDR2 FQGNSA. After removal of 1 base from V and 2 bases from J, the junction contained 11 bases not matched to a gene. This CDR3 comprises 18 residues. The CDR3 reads CASSLERGSSLLTDTQYF. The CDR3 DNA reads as TGTGCCAGCAGCTTAGAGCGGGGGAGTTCACTTCTCACAGATACGCAGTATTTT.